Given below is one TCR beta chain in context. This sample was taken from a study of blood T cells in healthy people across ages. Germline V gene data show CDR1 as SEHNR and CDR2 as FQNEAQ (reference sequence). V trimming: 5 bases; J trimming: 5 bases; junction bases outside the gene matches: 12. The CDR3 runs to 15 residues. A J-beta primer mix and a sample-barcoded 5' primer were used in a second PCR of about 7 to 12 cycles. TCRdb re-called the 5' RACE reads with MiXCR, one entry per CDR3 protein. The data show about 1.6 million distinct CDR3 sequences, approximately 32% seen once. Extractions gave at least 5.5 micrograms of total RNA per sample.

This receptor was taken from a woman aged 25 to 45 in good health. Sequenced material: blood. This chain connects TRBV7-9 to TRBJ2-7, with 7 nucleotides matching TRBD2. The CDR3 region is CASSPFQGGPHEQYF. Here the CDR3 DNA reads TGTGCCAGCAGCCCCTTTCAGGGAGGGCCCCACGAGCAGTACTTC.